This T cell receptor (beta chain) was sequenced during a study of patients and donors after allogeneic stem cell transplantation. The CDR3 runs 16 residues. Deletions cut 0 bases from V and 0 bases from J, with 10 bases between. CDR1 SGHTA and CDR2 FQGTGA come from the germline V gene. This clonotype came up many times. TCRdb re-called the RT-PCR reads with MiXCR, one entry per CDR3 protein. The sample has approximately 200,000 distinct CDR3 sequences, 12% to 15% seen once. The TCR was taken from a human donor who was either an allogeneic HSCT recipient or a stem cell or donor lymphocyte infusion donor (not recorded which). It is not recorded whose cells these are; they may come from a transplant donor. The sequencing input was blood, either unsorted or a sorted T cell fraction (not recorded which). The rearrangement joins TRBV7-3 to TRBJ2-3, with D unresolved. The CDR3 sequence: CASSLTPTLSTDTQYF. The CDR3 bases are TGTGCCAGCAGCTTAACCCCCACTTTAAGCACAGATACGCAGTATTTT.